The clone carrying this TCR beta chain has at least ten counts. Its antigen remains unidentified. The study profiled TCR beta VDJ and CDR3 using genomic DNA as template. TCRdb called the reads again in MiXCR, with one record for every CDR3 protein. This table has 200,000 or so distinct CDR3 sequences, 50% to 75% appearing once. The sample belongs to a study of CD8+CD57+ T cells in acquired aplastic anemia. On the study more broadly: Mean yield of DNA from sorted CD4+ and CD8+ cells was approximately 3 ug. Study-wide results and caveats: Over 25 CD8+ CDR3 sequences occurred in both the patients and the controls. Patients and healthy controls showed no significant CD8+ Simpson's diversity difference.

The CDR3 totals 15 residues. Trimming took off 5 bases at V and 0 bases at J, with 14 bases between the two ends. Per the germline V gene, CDR1 is SGHVS and CDR2 is FNYEAQ. Sequences were obtained from sorted CD4+, CD8+, or CD8+CD57+ T cells (not recorded which) from PBMCs. The chain combines TRBV7-6 with TRBJ2-7, with TRBD2 as a possible D gene (5 bases). This clonotype was sampled from a human donor with severe aplastic anemia or a healthy control (not recorded which). The CDR3 reads CASSLWETSSYEQYF. DNA for the CDR3: TGTGCCAGCAGCCTCTGGGAGACGAGCTCCTACGAGCAGTACTTC.